Detailed here is one T cell receptor beta chain. The sample belongs to a study of early T cells in non-severe SARS-CoV-2 infection. TCRdb re-called the 5' RACE reads through MiXCR, storing one row per CDR3 protein. The data contain tens of thousands of distinct CDR3 sequences, 13% of them seen just once; the ten biggest clones take up roughly 8.3%. Sequenced: whole blood. This sequence originates from an adult who was a healthcare worker with PCR-confirmed SARS-CoV-2 infection or an uninfected control (not recorded which).

As DNA, the CDR3 is TGTGCCAGCAGCAAAGGGAAGGAAAAGCGGGAGAGGGGAGATACGCAGTATTTT. It specifies CASSKGKEKRERGDTQYF. The V and J genes are TRBV21-1 and TRBJ2-3; TRBD2 reflects the table's D call only, with no check against the DNA. TRBV21-1 is classified as a pseudogene. The CDR3 runs to 18 residues.